This T cell receptor beta chain came from a study of cytomegalovirus exposure and HLA in healthy donors. The overall study: Samples from HLA-typed donors yielded about 85 million unique TCRs in an early data release.

With respect to this clone: Its target is not known.

Vbeta (60) and Jbeta (13) primers were used in the PCR. Profiling relied on immunoSEQ multiplex PCR, and the TCRdb table lists in-frame clones only, not all of them. This table holds tens of thousands of clones, under 90% found once. Study-wide points: There were several of the most significant clusters that appeared linked to common viral pathogens in a later analysis. Later analysis associated a missense DCLRE1C variant with TCR beta V- and J-gene trimming.

The CDR3 spans 16 residues. With V trimmed by 1 base and J by 5 bases, 9 bases remained unmatched. Germline CDR1 is SGHVS and CDR2 is FNYEAQ. The chain employs TRBV7-6 and TRBJ1-1; 8 positions match TRBD1. The sequence derives from a woman aged 40 to 49 in good health and CMV-seronegative. Sequencing input: PBMCs. DNA for the CDR3: TGTGCCAGCAGCTTAGTCATGCAGGGGGCTTGGACTGAAGCTTTCTTT. This gives the protein CASSLVMQGAWTEAFF.